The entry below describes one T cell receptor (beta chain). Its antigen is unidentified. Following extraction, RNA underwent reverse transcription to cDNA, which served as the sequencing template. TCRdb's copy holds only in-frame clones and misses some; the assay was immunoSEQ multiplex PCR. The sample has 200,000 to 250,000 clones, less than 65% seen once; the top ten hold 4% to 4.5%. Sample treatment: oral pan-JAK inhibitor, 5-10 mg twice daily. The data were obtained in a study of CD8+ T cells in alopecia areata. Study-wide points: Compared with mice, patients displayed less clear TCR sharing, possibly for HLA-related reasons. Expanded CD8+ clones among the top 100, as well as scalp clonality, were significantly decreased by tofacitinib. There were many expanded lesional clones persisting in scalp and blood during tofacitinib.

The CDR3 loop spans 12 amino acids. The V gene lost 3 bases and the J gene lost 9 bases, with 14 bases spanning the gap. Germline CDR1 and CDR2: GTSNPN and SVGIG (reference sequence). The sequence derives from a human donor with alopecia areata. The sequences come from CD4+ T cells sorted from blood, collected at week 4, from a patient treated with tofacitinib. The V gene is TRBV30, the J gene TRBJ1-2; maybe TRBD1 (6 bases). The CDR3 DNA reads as TGTGCCTGGAGATACTCTGGGGGGCGCTACACCTTC. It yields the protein CAWRYSGGRYTF.